The present entry profiles one TCR beta chain with its context. The length of the CDR3 is 19 residues. CDR1 is WNHNN and CDR2 is SYGVQD in the germline V gene (reference sequence). The V and J ends lost 5 bases and 1 base respectively, with 27 bases between them. This sample is drawn from a study of T cell responses to AZD1222 COVID-19 vaccine. Assay: immunoSEQ multiplex PCR; the TCRdb copy retains only in-frame clones and omits some. Here the sample spans more than 120,000 clones, around 91% being singletons. This clonotype originated in an adult who received the AZD1222 COVID-19 vaccine. The starting material was peripheral blood, obtained 28 days after the second AZD1222 dose. The chain joins TRBV10-1 to TRBJ2-7, with D tentatively TRBD1 (7 bases). The CDR3 DNA is TGCGCCAGCAGTTTAAGGGGGGACAGACGACTACGGCAATCCTACGAGCAGTACGTC. This encodes CASSLRGDRRLRQSYEQYV.